The entry below gives a single T cell receptor (beta chain) sequence along with its context. What it binds is unknown. These data belong to a study of CD8+ T cells in alopecia areata. Study conclusions and caveats: Alopecia totalis/universalis scalp especially showed more expanded CD8+ clones than normal scalp.

The V and J ends lost 4 bases and 3 bases respectively, with 10 bases between them. The germline CDR1 and CDR2 sequences are MDHEN and SYDVKM. This CDR3 is built from 13 residues. Extracted RNA was reverse transcribed into cDNA, the sequencing template. TCRdb's table, derived via immunoSEQ multiplex PCR, lists solely in-frame clones and lacks some. Of about 110,000 clones listed, approximately 50% are singletons. CD4+ and CD8+ T cells were sorted from PBMCs. This sequence originates from a human donor with alopecia areata. Specimen: NKG2D-low CD8+ T cells sorted from blood. The chain uses TRBV28 and TRBJ2-7; D gene uncertain. This chain's CDR3 is CASSSGPVYEQYF. CDR3 nucleotide sequence: TGTGCCAGCAGTTCCGGACCGGTCTACGAGCAGTACTTC.